Included here is one T cell receptor beta chain sequence, with context. Its antigen is not known. The data belong to a study of radiotherapy plus CTLA-4 blockade in lung cancer. Study-wide background: With roughly a third of patients having disease control, objective responses were seen in approximately 17%. General observations from the study: Reportedly, early blood T cell clone dynamics best predicted response, with interferon-beta.

Germline V gene data show CDR1 as KGHSH and CDR2 as LQKENI. The V and J ends lost 4 bases and 7 bases respectively, with 7 bases between them. The CDR3 covers 11 residues. TCRdb keeps only in-frame clones here, not all; method: immunoSEQ multiplex PCR. The sample has approximately 72,000 clones; around 82% are singletons. This chain links TRBV18 with TRBJ1-1, with a tentative D call TRBD1 (6 bases). This receptor was taken from a human donor with non-small cell lung cancer who had a complete response to radiotherapy plus ipilimumab. The starting material was peripheral blood, obtained from a patient treated with radiotherapy plus ipilimumab. The CDR3 reads CASSLDSEAFF. DNA of the CDR3: TGTGCCAGCTCACTGGACAGTGAAGCTTTCTTT.